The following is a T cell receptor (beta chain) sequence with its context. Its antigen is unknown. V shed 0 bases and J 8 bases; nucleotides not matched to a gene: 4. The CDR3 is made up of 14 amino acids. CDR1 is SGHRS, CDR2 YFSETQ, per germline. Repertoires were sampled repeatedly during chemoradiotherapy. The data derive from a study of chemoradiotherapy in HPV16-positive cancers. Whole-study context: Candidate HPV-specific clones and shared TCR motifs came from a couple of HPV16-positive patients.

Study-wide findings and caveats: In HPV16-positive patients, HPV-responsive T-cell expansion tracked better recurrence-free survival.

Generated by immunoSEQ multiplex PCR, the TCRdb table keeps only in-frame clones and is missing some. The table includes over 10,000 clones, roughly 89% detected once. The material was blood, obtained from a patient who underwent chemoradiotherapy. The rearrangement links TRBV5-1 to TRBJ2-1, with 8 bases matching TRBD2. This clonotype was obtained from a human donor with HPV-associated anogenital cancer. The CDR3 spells CASSLGGTRDEQFF. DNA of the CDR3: TGCGCCAGCAGCTTGGGGGGGACTAGAGATGAGCAGTTCTTC.